This TCR beta chain was sequenced in a study of blood T cell repertoires in COVID-19. Background on the study: Acute and convalescent COVID-19 samples came from the United States, Italy and Spain. In each case, the material was cDNA or gDNA derived from T cells, B-cell-depleted T cells, or PBMCs.

Assay: immunoSEQ multiplex PCR; the TCRdb copy retains only in-frame clones and omits some. The table has just under 300,000 clones, 70% to 90% seen once; the top ten hold 1% to 1.5%. The receptor comes from a man aged 65 to 79 with acute or convalescent COVID-19. The specimen was peripheral blood.

CDR3 nucleotides: TGTGCCAGTAGTATCGGGACTTCGGATACGCAGTATTTT. As protein: CASSIGTSDTQYF. The rearrangement uses TRBV19 and TRBJ2-3, with a tentative D call TRBD2 (6 bases). Per germline, CDR1 LNHDA and CDR2 SQIVND (reference sequence). The germline V and J ends were trimmed by 3 bases and 6 bases, with 10 bases remaining between them. The CDR3 extends over 13 amino acids.